Following are 6 T cell receptor beta chains from one sample sequenced in a study of blood T cell repertoires in COVID-19. Libraries were prepared by immunoSEQ multiplex PCR; TCRdb keeps only in-frame clonotypes and omits some of them. The repertoire holds 200,000 to 250,000 clones, with around nine tenths as singletons. The sequenced material came from peripheral blood. Source of these receptors: a woman aged 55-69 years with acute or convalescent COVID-19.

The chain has TRBV6-2 or TRBV6-3 and TRBJ2-7; TRBD2 might be the D (5 bases). Germline loops: CDR1 MNHEY, CDR2 SVGEGT. This CDR3 has 13 amino acids. The CDR3 protein is CASSYASRAGLEV. The CDR3 DNA sequence: TGTGCCAGCAGTTACGCCTCGCGGGCTGGTTTAGAGGTC.

This clone was recorded once. The chain recombines TRBV5-4 with TRBJ2-1, with TRBD1 matching 8 bases. The V and J ends lost 4 bases and 7 bases, in that order; junction bases with no gene match: 10. Germline CDR1 and CDR2: SGHNT and YYREEE (reference sequence). The CDR3 is 15 amino acids. The CDR3 DNA sequence: TGTGCCAGCAGCGTGCAGGGGGCAACTACGAATGAGCAGTTCTTC. Translation: CASSVQGATTNEQFF.

V and J are TRBV6-2 or TRBV6-3 and TRBJ1-5; D gene uncertain. The CDR3 has 16 residues. Deletions cut 2 bases from V and 0 bases from J, with 11 bases between. Germline assignment: CDR1 MNHEY and CDR2 SVGEGT. The CDR3 loop is CASSYGPLFSNQPQHF. CDR3 nucleotides: TGTGCCAGCAGTTACGGTCCCCTATTTAGCAATCAGCCCCAGCATTTT.

This clone was seen just once. The CDR3 sequence: CASSLNREISTSGNTIYF. CDR3 coding DNA: TGTGCCAGCAGTCTCAACAGGGAAATCAGCACCTCTGGAAACACCATATATTTT. The chain uses TRBV6-6 and TRBJ1-3; tentatively, D is TRBD1 (6 bases). Germline assignment: CDR1 MNHNY and CDR2 SVGAGI (reference sequence). V was cut by 5 bases and J by 0 bases, with 20 bases left in between. The CDR3 extends over 18 amino acids.

This chain links TRBV7-2 with TRBJ1-2; the D gene is possibly TRBD1 (5 bases). CDR1 and CDR2 from the germline V gene are SGHTA and FQGNSA. This CDR3 has 15 amino acids. The ends were cut back, 4 bases at V and 6 bases at J, with 18 bases in the middle. CDR3 loop: CASSSIPGRVDGYTF. The CDR3 DNA reads TGTGCCAGCAGCTCTATCCCCGGCAGGGTTGATGGCTACACCTTC. The variable domain in full, with the rest retrieved from reference TRBV7-2 and TRBJ1-2, is GAGVSQSPSNKVTEKGKDVELRCDPISGHTALYWYRQSLGQGLEFLIYFQGNSAPDKSGLPSDRFSAERTGGSVSTLTIQRTQQEDSAVYLCASSSIPGRVDGYTFGSGTRLTVV.

CDR3 nucleotide sequence: TGTGCCAGCAGCTTAACGGCAGGGGGCAGCGGCGGGGAGCTGTTTTTT. It encodes CASSLTAGGSGGELFF. The chain couples TRBV11-2 to TRBJ2-2; 8 bases fit TRBD1. The CDR3 is made up of 16 amino acids. Trimming removed 2 bases from V and 7 bases from J; junction bases left unmatched: 9. Germline values: CDR1 SGHAT, CDR2 FQNNGV.